These 14 T cell receptor beta chains were sequenced from one sample in a study of T cell changes during pregnancy in multiple sclerosis. The table came from immunoSEQ multiplex PCR; TCRdb's copy has only in-frame clones and leaves some out. The sample has approximately 64,000 clones; approximately 92% are singletons. The sample in question was peripheral blood, obtained in the first trimester of pregnancy. The receptors here all came from a female donor with multiple sclerosis, enrolled in a pregnancy study.

This chain uses TRBV4-1 with TRBJ1-6; D remains ambiguous. Trimming removed 3 bases from V and 6 bases from J, with 9 bases in between. This CDR3 has 14 residues. Looked up from germline, CDR1 is MGHRA and CDR2 is YSYEKL. CDR3 protein: CASSQPGFNSPLHF. In DNA form, the CDR3 reads TGCGCCAGCAGCCAGCCGGGTTTTAATTCACCCCTCCACTTT.

V is TRBV19 and J is TRBJ1-2; D gene uncertain. CDR3 length: 14 residues. Trimming took 3 bases from V and 2 from J, leaving 10 bases between them. CDR1 and CDR2 (germline): LNHDA, SQIVND (reference sequence). CDR3 loop: CASSIIGRNYGYTF. In nucleotides, the CDR3 is TGTGCCAGTAGTATTATCGGGAGAAACTATGGCTACACCTTC. Together with reference TRBV19 and TRBJ1-2, the CDR3 gives the full variable domain: DGGITQSPKYLFRKEGQNVTLSCEQNLNHDAMYWYRQDPGQGLRLIYYSQIVNDFQKGDIAEGYSVSREKKESFPLTVTSAQKNPTAFYLCASSIIGRNYGYTFGSGTRLTVV.

The rearrangement uses TRBV7-2 and TRBJ1-5; 7 bases map to TRBD1. In germline, CDR1 is SGHTA, CDR2 FQGNSA. The CDR3 is 17 amino acids. V lost 1 base and J lost 0; bases outside the gene matches: 6. CDR3 region: CASSLDGTAYSNQPQHF. The CDR3 nucleotides read TGTGCCAGCAGCTTAGATGGGACAGCTTATAGCAATCAGCCCCAGCATTTT.

CDR3 DNA: TGTGCCAGCAGCTTAGCTGGACAGGGCGAGCAGTACTTC. Its protein product is CASSLAGQGEQYF. V is TRBV7-9 and J is TRBJ2-7; 8 bases agree with TRBD1. Looked up from germline, CDR1 is SEHNR and CDR2 is FQNEAQ (reference sequence). The CDR3 has 13 residues. V shed 0 bases and J 6 bases; nucleotides not matched to a gene: 1. Variable domain in full (rest from reference TRBV7-9 and TRBJ2-7): DTGVSQNPRHKITKRGQNVTFRCDPISEHNRLYWYRQTLGQGPEFLTYFQNEAQLEKSRLLSDRFSAERPKGSFSTLEIQRTEQGDSAMYLCASSLAGQGEQYFGPGTRLTVT.

This clone was picked up a small number of times. V gene TRBV25-1 combines with J gene TRBJ1-1, with D perhaps TRBD1 (5 bases). This CDR3 region has 11 residues. V dropped 6 bases and J dropped 8 bases, with 10 bases sitting between them. CDR1 and CDR2 (germline): MGHDK, SYGVNS. CDR3 sequence (DNA): TGTGCCAGCAGCGCGGGGACCGAAGCTTTCTTT. This gives the protein CASSAGTEAFF.

The chain has TRBV28 and TRBJ2-7; 8 nucleotides align to TRBD2. This CDR3 comprises 13 residues. Germline CDR1 is MDHEN and CDR2 is SYDVKM. With V trimmed by 11 bases and J by 7 bases, 13 bases remained unmatched. The CDR3 region is CAVLGLGVSEQYF. The CDR3 nucleotides are TGTGCCGTTCTGGGACTAGGGGTCTCAGAGCAGTACTTC.

The chain recombines TRBV11-2 with TRBJ1-2, with no clear D. The V end lost 4 bases, the J end lost 3 bases, and 6 bases lay between the germline ends. The germline gives CDR1 SGHAT, CDR2 FQNNGV. The CDR3 has 12 amino acids. CDR3 DNA: TGTGCCAGCAGCTCCCAGGACTATGGCTACACCTTC. Translating it yields CASSSQDYGYTF.

The chain carries TRBV11-3 and TRBJ2-2; D ambiguous. Between the trimmed V and J ends, which lost 3 bases and 3 bases, there was a span of 2 bases. Germline V CDR1 and CDR2: SGHNT, YENEEA. The CDR3 is 12 amino acids. CDR3 bases: TGTGCCAGCAGCTTCGACACCGGGGAGCTGTTTTTT. It translates to CASSFDTGELFF.

J is TRBJ1-1 and V is TRBV27, with 7 nucleotides matching TRBD1. The CDR3 spans 14 residues. The junction had 8 bases not matched to a gene; V was cut back by 5 bases and J by 5 bases. Germline V gene sequence: CDR1 MNHEY, CDR2 SMNVEV (reference sequence). CDR3 sequence reads: CASSAIQGRTEAFF. The CDR3 DNA is TGTGCCAGCAGTGCAATACAGGGGCGGACTGAAGCTTTCTTT.

CDR3 nucleotides: TGTGCCAGCAGCCTCGCCGGGACAGGGAGTTACTATGGCTACACCTTC. Translating gives CASSLAGTGSYYGYTF. The chain couples TRBV27 to TRBJ1-2; 9 bases match TRBD1. Germline V lookup: CDR1 MNHEY, CDR2 SMNVEV (reference sequence). The V gene end was trimmed by 6 bases and the J gene end by 3 bases; junction bases not matched to a gene: 11. The CDR3 loop spans 16 amino acids.

The chain combines TRBV7-3 with TRBJ2-3; D gene unclear. The CDR3 loop spans 14 amino acids. The germline gives CDR1 SGHTA, CDR2 FQGTGA. Trimming pared 1 base from V and 0 bases from J, leaving 5 bases between. The CDR3 region has the DNA TGTGCCAGCAGCTTAAAGGAGAGCACAGATACGCAGTATTTT. Translated, it gives CASSLKESTDTQYF.

Worth noting for this clone: This sample also contains other DNA sequences that code for the same CDR3. This rearrangement joins TRBV9 to TRBJ2-5; a weak D match, TRBD1 (6 bases). Trimming stripped 0 bases from V and 4 bases from J, with 10 bases between. This CDR3 is 14 amino acids long. CDR1 and CDR2 from the germline V gene are SGDLS and YYNGEE. CDR3 in amino acids: CASSVAGAGETQYF. DNA for the CDR3: TGTGCCAGCAGCGTAGCAGGGGCGGGAGAGACCCAGTACTTC.

The V and J genes are TRBV5-8 and TRBJ2-3, with 13 bases fitting TRBD2. V shed 2 bases and J 2 bases; nucleotides not matched to a gene: 14. Germline CDR1 is SGHTS and CDR2 is YDEGEE. This CDR3 has 20 amino acids. The CDR3 bases are TGTGCCAGCAGCTTATTTGGGACTAGCGGGACCTCTCTTTCCACAGATACGCAGTATTTT. Encoded protein: CASSLFGTSGTSLSTDTQYF.

J is TRBJ1-2 and V is TRBV28, with TRBD1 identical over 7 bases. The germline gives CDR1 MDHEN, CDR2 SYDVKM. The junction had 5 bases not matched to a gene; V was cut back by 6 bases and J by 4 bases. The CDR3 length is 13 residues. The CDR3 is CASSADRVYGYTF. The CDR3 region has the DNA TGTGCCAGCAGCGCCGACAGGGTCTATGGCTACACCTTC.